These 12 T cell receptor beta chains were all obtained from the same sample, sequenced in a study of T cell responses to AZD1222 COVID-19 vaccine. Produced via immunoSEQ multiplex PCR; TCRdb's table is partial and in-frame only. The sample holds roughly 180,000 clones, just over 90% seen once. Sample: peripheral blood, taken 28 days after the second AZD1222 dose. These receptors came from an adult who received the AZD1222 COVID-19 vaccine.

The chain combines TRBV5-4 with TRBJ2-1; D is unclear. V was cut by 4 bases and J by 8 bases, with 7 bases left in between. This CDR3 region has 11 residues. Germline assignment: CDR1 SGHNT and CDR2 YYREEE (reference sequence). CDR3 region: CASSLTDEQFF. CDR3 bases: TGTGCCAGCAGCCTTACGGATGAGCAGTTCTTC.

The chain recombines TRBV6-5 with TRBJ1-1; unclear D gene. V was pared by 2 bases and J by 0 bases, with 10 bases between. Germline lookup yields CDR1 MNHEY and CDR2 SVGAGI. This CDR3 has 15 residues. CDR3 in amino acids: CASSYLGGLNTEAFF. CDR3 sequence (DNA): TGTGCCAGCAGTTACCTCGGCGGATTGAACACTGAAGCTTTCTTT.

This chain uses TRBV7-9 with TRBJ1-2, with 8 nucleotides matching TRBD1. After removal of 4 bases from V and 8 bases from J, the junction contained 6 bases not matched to a gene. The CDR3 has 13 amino acids. Germline CDR1 reads SEHNR; CDR2 reads FQNEAQ (reference sequence). CDR3 loop: CASSSTGVDGYTF. Written as DNA, the CDR3 is TGTGCCAGCAGCTCGACAGGGGTAGACGGCTACACCTTC.

The chain joins TRBV5-1 to TRBJ1-2; D is unresolved. The V end lost 5 bases, the J end lost 1 base, and 15 bases lay between the germline ends. The CDR3 sequence is 15 residues long. Germline CDR1 is SGHRS and CDR2 is YFSETQ. The CDR3 DNA reads TGCGCCAGCAGAGTACGCGCCGGGAGTAACTATGGCTACACCTTC. It specifies CASRVRAGSNYGYTF.

The chain uses TRBV5-4 and TRBJ1-1; TRBD1 matches at 8 bases. V shed 4 bases and J 5 bases; nucleotides not matched to a gene: 7. CDR1 and CDR2 (germline): SGHNT, YYREEE (reference sequence). There are 14 residues in the CDR3. The CDR3 nucleotides are TGTGCCAGCAGCGGAGGGACAGGTCAAACTGAAGCTTTCTTT. Encoded protein: CASSGGTGQTEAFF.

This chain connects TRBV5-1 to TRBJ2-1; D perhaps matches TRBD1 (6 bases). V shed 2 bases and J shed 7 bases, with 16 bases lying between them. Germline V CDR1 and CDR2: SGHRS, YFSETQ. The CDR3 covers 15 residues. CDR3 sequence reads: CASSLGQLGTNEQFF. The CDR3 region has the DNA TGCGCCAGCAGCTTAGGCCAGCTCGGGACAAATGAGCAGTTCTTC.

The chain employs TRBV28 and TRBJ2-7; D is ambiguous. The germline V gene has CDR1 MDHEN and CDR2 SYDVKM. The V end lost 5 bases, the J end lost 4 bases, and 9 bases lay between the germline ends. This CDR3 spans 12 amino acids. Here the CDR3 DNA reads TGTGCCAGCAGTGACCAAAATTACGAGCAGTACTTC. Its translation: CASSDQNYEQYF. Full variable domain (remainder filled in from reference TRBV28 and TRBJ2-7): DVKVTQSSRYLVKRTGEKVFLECVQDMDHENMFWYRQDPGLGLRLIYFSYDVKMKEKGDIPEGYSVSREKKERFSLILESASTNQTSMYLCASSDQNYEQYFGPGTRLTVT.

V is TRBV12-3 or TRBV12-4 and J is TRBJ1-5; D call uncertain. This CDR3 has 13 residues. Trimming removed 3 bases at V and 4 bases at J, with 7 bases between. CDR3 amino acids: CASSLRENQPQHF. In DNA form, the CDR3 reads TGTGCCAGCAGTTTGAGGGAAAATCAGCCCCAGCATTTT.

This chain uses TRBV7-2 with TRBJ2-6; D is unclear. CDR1 and CDR2 (germline): SGHTA, FQGNSA. CDR3 length equals 16 residues. V was cut by 6 bases and J by 0 bases, with 12 bases left in between. The CDR3 here is CASSTRKSSGANVLTF. Here the CDR3 DNA reads TGTGCCAGCAGTACTCGAAAGAGCTCTGGGGCCAACGTCCTGACTTTC.

The CDR3 region is CASSIRVGTTEAFF. The CDR3 DNA is TGTGCCAGTAGTATTCGGGTTGGTACGACTGAAGCTTTCTTT. The chain couples TRBV19 to TRBJ1-1; no definite D call. In germline, CDR1 is LNHDA, CDR2 SQIVND (reference sequence). CDR3 length: 14 amino acids. The V end lost 3 bases, the J end lost 5 bases, and 13 bases lay between the germline ends.

The chain recombines TRBV2 with TRBJ1-5, with a possible D match to TRBD1 (6 bases). V gave up 4 bases and J gave up 11 bases, with 12 bases separating them. The CDR3 is made up of 12 amino acids. CDR1 is SNHLY, CDR2 FYNNEI, per germline. CDR3 nucleotides: TGTGCCAGCAGTGGGGGGCTGGGAGCCCAGCATTTT. Its translation is CASSGGLGAQHF.

The gene calls are TRBV19 and TRBJ1-2; 10 bases are a match to TRBD1. The germline CDR1 and CDR2 sequences are LNHDA and SQIVND (reference sequence). This CDR3 is built from 18 residues. The V gene end was trimmed by 0 bases and the J gene end by 4 bases; junction bases not matched to a gene: 11. This CDR3 is CASSIDGTGVDESYGYTF. The CDR3, as DNA: TGTGCCAGTAGTATAGACGGGACAGGGGTCGACGAATCCTATGGCTACACCTTC.